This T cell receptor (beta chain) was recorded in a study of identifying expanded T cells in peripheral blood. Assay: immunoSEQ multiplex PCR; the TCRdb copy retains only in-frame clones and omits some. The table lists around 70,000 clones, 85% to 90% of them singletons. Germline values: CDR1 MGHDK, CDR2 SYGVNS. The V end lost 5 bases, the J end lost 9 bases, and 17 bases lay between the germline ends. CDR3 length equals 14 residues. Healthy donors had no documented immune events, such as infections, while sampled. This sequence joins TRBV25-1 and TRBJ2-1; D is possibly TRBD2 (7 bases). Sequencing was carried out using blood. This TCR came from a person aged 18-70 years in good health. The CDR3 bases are TGTGCCAGCAGTCACGGGGGCCGGGAGGCTGAGCAGTTCTTC. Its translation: CASSHGGREAEQFF.